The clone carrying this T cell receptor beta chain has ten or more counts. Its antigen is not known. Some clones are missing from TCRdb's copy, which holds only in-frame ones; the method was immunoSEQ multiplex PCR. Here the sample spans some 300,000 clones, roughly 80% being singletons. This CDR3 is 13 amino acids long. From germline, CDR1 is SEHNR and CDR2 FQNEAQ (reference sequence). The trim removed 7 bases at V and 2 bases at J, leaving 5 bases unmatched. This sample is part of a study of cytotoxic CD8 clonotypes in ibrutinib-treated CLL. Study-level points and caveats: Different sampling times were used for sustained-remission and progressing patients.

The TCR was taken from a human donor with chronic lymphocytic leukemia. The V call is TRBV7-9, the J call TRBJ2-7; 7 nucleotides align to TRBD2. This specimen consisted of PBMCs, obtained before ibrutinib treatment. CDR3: CASTWAGAYEQYF. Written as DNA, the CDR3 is TGTGCCAGCACATGGGCGGGAGCCTACGAGCAGTACTTC.